The 14 T cell receptor beta chains below were found in one sample sequenced in a study of shared clonotypes between healthy human individuals (dated by TCRdb to the early 2020s). Libraries were made using the immunoSEQ multiplex PCR assay. In its TCRdb copy, this immuneACCESS table keeps in-frame sequences only and misses some clones. Where compared with another copy, unresolved V genes explain less than half of these, and the others have no known cause. Across this sample there are about 610,000 clones, with 97% seen only once. The ten top clones hold roughly 0.05% of the sample. Sequenced: naive CD4+ T cells sorted from blood. The cell subset or site tag for this specimen amounts to: CD45RA+ positively selected. All receptors come from a woman aged 25 to 39 in good health.

The CDR3 reads CASSYSRTGLGTEAFF. The CDR3 bases are TGTGCCAGCAGTTACTCGAGAACAGGGTTGGGCACTGAAGCTTTCTTT. The chain uses TRBV6-6 and TRBJ1-1; possibly TRBD1 for D (6 bases). Germline loops: CDR1 MNHNY, CDR2 SVGAGI (reference sequence). The ends were cut back, 0 bases at V and 4 bases at J, with 15 bases in the middle. CDR3 length equals 16 residues.

J is TRBJ2-7 and V is TRBV7-9; TRBD1 or TRBD2 may be the D gene (6 bases each). V lost 6 bases to trimming and J lost 0 bases, with 15 bases between them. The CDR3 is 15 amino acids. The V gene's germline CDR1 is SEHNR and CDR2 FQNEAQ (reference sequence). CDR3 DNA sequence: TGTGCCAGCAGACCTGGGGGGCCCAGCTCCTACGAGCAGTACTTC. This translates into CASRPGGPSSYEQYF.

This chain uses TRBV5-1 with TRBJ2-6; TRBD2 aligns across 12 bases. J gave up 0 bases and V 4 bases, and 8 bases lay outside the gene matches. Germline loops: CDR1 SGHRS, CDR2 YFSETQ. The CDR3 extends over 19 amino acids. DNA for the CDR3: TGCGCCAGCAGCGACAGGACTAGCGGGACCCTCTCTGGGGCCAACGTCCTGACTTTC. Protein: CASSDRTSGTLSGANVLTF.

The genes are TRBV27 and TRBJ2-7, with D unclear. Trimming took off 5 bases at V and 2 bases at J, with 16 bases between the two ends. Germline assignment: CDR1 MNHEY and CDR2 SMNVEV (reference sequence). This CDR3 has 15 amino acids. This CDR3 reads CASSARQQTTYEQYF. DNA of the CDR3: TGTGCCAGCAGTGCCCGCCAGCAGACGACCTACGAGCAGTACTTC.

The chain has TRBV5-1 and TRBJ2-1; 10 positions agree with TRBD2. V shed 2 bases, J shed 6 bases, and the junction held 5 bases outside the gene matches. Germline V lookup: CDR1 SGHRS, CDR2 YFSETQ. The CDR3 has 15 residues. CDR3 sequence reads: CASSLLAGSTNEQFF. In DNA form, the CDR3 reads TGCGCCAGCAGCTTACTAGCGGGATCCACCAATGAGCAGTTCTTC.

The V and J genes are TRBV2 and TRBJ1-1; D not certain. Trimming shortened V by 4 bases and J by 1 base, and 10 bases separated the two germline ends. There are 14 residues in the CDR3. The germline V gene encodes CDR1 SNHLY and CDR2 FYNNEI. CDR3 DNA: TGTGCCAGCAGTGGCCGATTGGGGAACACTGAAGCTTTCTTT. Translating gives CASSGRLGNTEAFF.

V gene TRBV19 combines with J gene TRBJ1-5; 9 bases agree with TRBD1. The V and J ends lost 10 bases and 6 bases, in that order; junction bases with no gene match: 16. CDR3 length: 16 amino acids. Germline V gene lookup returns CDR1 LNHDA and CDR2 SQIVND (reference sequence). The CDR3 bases are TGTGCCACCCATACAGGGGGCTCTTACTGGCGTCAGCCCCAGCATTTT. It specifies CATHTGGSYWRQPQHF.

This sequence joins TRBV21-1 and TRBJ2-7; the table's D call, TRBD2, has no DNA check behind it. TRBV21-1 is given as a pseudogene. The CDR3 runs to 15 residues. The CDR3: CASSKLRANLDEQYF. Here the CDR3 DNA reads TGTGCCAGCAGCAAACTGAGGGCCAACCTTGACGAGCAGTACTTC.

This clone was observed a single time. Within the sample, other DNA sequences also encode this same CDR3. J is TRBJ1-3 and V is TRBV15; D is possibly TRBD1 (6 bases). The V gene's germline CDR1 is LNHNV and CDR2 YYDKDF (reference sequence). The CDR3 is 15 amino acids. V was pared by 0 bases and J by 3 bases, with 9 bases between. This CDR3 reads CATSRDTGSGNTIYF. In DNA form, the CDR3 reads TGTGCCACCAGCAGAGATACAGGGAGTGGAAACACCATATATTTT.

The rearrangement uses TRBV19 and TRBJ1-1; D gene uncertain. The V gene's germline CDR1 is LNHDA and CDR2 SQIVND (reference sequence). V was pared by 4 bases and J by 5 bases, with 20 bases between. The CDR3 covers 16 residues. The DNA for the CDR3 is TGTGCCAGTAGTACGCCCTCCGGATGGGAACAAACTGAAGCTTTCTTT. This gives the protein CASSTPSGWEQTEAFF. Drawing the rest from reference TRBV19 and TRBJ1-1, the complete variable domain is DGGITQSPKYLFRKEGQNVTLSCEQNLNHDAMYWYRQDPGQGLRLIYYSQIVNDFQKGDIAEGYSVSREKKESFPLTVTSAQKNPTAFYLCASSTPSGWEQTEAFFGQGTRLTVV.

This chain links TRBV19 with TRBJ1-1; D not certain. V shed 6 bases and J shed 2 bases, with 13 bases lying between them. Per germline, CDR1 LNHDA and CDR2 SQIVND (reference sequence). CDR3 length: 14 residues. This chain's CDR3 is CASRRRQDNTEAFF. The CDR3 DNA sequence: TGTGCCAGTAGAAGGCGCCAGGATAACACTGAAGCTTTCTTT.

This clone has a single count. This sequence joins TRBV6-5 and TRBJ2-7; 8 bases agree with TRBD2. From germline, CDR1 is MNHEY and CDR2 SVGAGI. This CDR3 contains 15 residues. V shed 6 bases and J 2 bases; nucleotides not matched to a gene: 9. Here the CDR3 reads CASRNSGSATYEQYF. The CDR3 DNA is TGTGCCAGCAGGAACAGCGGGAGTGCGACCTACGAGCAGTACTTC.

The V and J genes are TRBV4-1 and TRBJ1-3; D is uncertain. The CDR3 has 17 residues. Germline lookup yields CDR1 MGHRA and CDR2 YSYEKL. V lost 1 base and J 0 bases, leaving 13 bases between the germline ends. The CDR3 sequence is CASSQALAHLSGNTIYF. The CDR3 DNA follows: TGCGCCAGCAGCCAAGCCCTGGCTCACCTCTCTGGAAACACCATATATTTT.

The rearrangement joins TRBV28 to TRBJ1-5; D is ambiguous. There are 14 residues in the CDR3. Trimming left V 1 base short and J 6 bases short, with 10 bases between. Per the germline V gene, CDR1 is MDHEN and CDR2 is SYDVKM. For the CDR3, the DNA is TGTGCCAGCAGTTTATATCCCCGGGTTCAGCCCCAGCATTTT. Amino acid sequence: CASSLYPRVQPQHF.